What follows is one T cell receptor beta chain and its context. The data are from a study of blood T cell repertoires in COVID-19. This CDR3 spans 13 amino acids. CDR1 and CDR2 from the germline V gene are SGHNT and YENEEA. The ends were cut back, 6 bases at V and 3 bases at J, with 12 bases in the middle. In the study's own analysis: Reference gene primer amplification gave nucleated cell count estimates. Sequencing used immunoSEQ multiplex PCR; TCRdb keeps in-frame clones, though not all of them. Clonal size and the V and J genes are those of that table, whereas D and trimming came from the DNA. This table has roughly 80,000 clones, 84% appearing once.

The receptor's source is a man aged 45-65 years with acute or convalescent COVID-19. Input material: peripheral blood. V and J are TRBV11-3 and TRBJ2-7; D is undetermined. This CDR3 is CASSSDTGYEQYF. DNA for the CDR3: TGTGCCAGCAGTTCCGACACCGGCTACGAGCAGTACTTC.